These 20 T cell receptor beta chains came from one sample sequenced in a study of neurological immune-mediated disorders. TCRdb called the 5' RACE reads again in MiXCR, with one record for every CDR3 protein. The table has about 33,000 distinct CDR3 sequences, roughly 1.6% seen once; the top ten hold about 9%. Material for sequencing was PBMCs. The origin of the receptors is a woman under 40 with multiple sclerosis.

This clonotype was observed at least ten times. The J gene is TRBJ2-2, the V gene TRBV12-3 or TRBV12-4, with D unclear. Trimming removed 5 bases at V and 1 base at J, with 5 bases between. The length of the CDR3 is 13 residues. CDR3 DNA: TGTGCCAGCAGTCTGTGGAACACCGGGGAGCTGTTTTTT. Amino acids: CASSLWNTGELFF.

This clonotype was detected many times. The chain has TRBV20-1 and TRBJ2-7, with D possibly being TRBD1 (5 bases). V was clipped by 0 bases and J by 0 bases, with 12 bases between them. This CDR3 region has 15 residues. Germline V CDR1 and CDR2: DFQATT, SNEGSKA (reference sequence). The CDR3 reads CSARDRTGYSYEQYF. The CDR3 DNA is TGCAGTGCTAGAGATAGAACAGGCTACTCCTACGAGCAGTACTTC.

This clonotype has ten or more counts. The chain combines TRBV12-3 or TRBV12-4 with TRBJ2-7; 11 bases are shared with TRBD2. The CDR3 is 15 amino acids. With V trimmed by 5 bases and J by 1 base, 4 bases remained unmatched. CDR3 DNA: TGTGCCAGCAGTCCCGGGACTAGCGGATCCTACGAGCAGTACTTC. Its translation: CASSPGTSGSYEQYF.

The table lists this clonotype with many counts. The chain combines TRBV29-1 with TRBJ1-5; TRBD1 is a possible D gene (5 bases). CDR3 size: 14 residues. The germline V gene encodes CDR1 SQVTM and CDR2 ANQGSEA. Trimming shortened V by 4 bases and J by 4 bases, and 14 bases separated the two germline ends. CDR3 coding DNA: TGCAGCGTTGCTAGTGATGGGGGGAATCAGCCCCAGCATTTT. Its protein is CSVASDGGNQPQHF.

At least ten counts were recorded for this clonotype. The V and J genes are TRBV9 and TRBJ2-7, with D perhaps TRBD2 (5 bases). CDR1 is SGDLS and CDR2 is YYNGEE in the germline V gene. The CDR3 spans 13 residues. V lost 0 bases and J lost 2, with 6 bases in between. In nucleotides, the CDR3 is TGTGCCAGCAGCGTAGACGGGGCCTACGAGCAGTACTTC. This encodes CASSVDGAYEQYF. Full variable domain (remainder filled in from reference TRBV9 and TRBJ2-7): DSGVTQTPKHLITATGQRVTLRCSPRSGDLSVYWYQQSLDQGLQFLIQYYNGEERAKGNILERFSAQQFPDLHSELNLSSLELGDSALYFCASSVDGAYEQYFGPGTRLTVT.

The table lists this clonotype with many counts. CDR3: CASSLGGARLNSPLHF. Here the CDR3 DNA reads TGTGCCAGCAGCTTAGGAGGGGCCCGGCTTAATTCACCCCTCCACTTT. V and J are TRBV7-9 and TRBJ1-6; D might be TRBD1 (5 bases). Per germline, CDR1 SEHNR and CDR2 FQNEAQ (reference sequence). This CDR3 is built from 16 residues. Trimming removed 1 base at V and 6 bases at J, with 13 bases between.

This clonotype is labeled medium-sized. The V gene is TRBV6-5, the J gene TRBJ2-7; D is perhaps TRBD2 (5 bases). Per the germline V gene, CDR1 is MNHEY and CDR2 is SVGAGI. Trimming took off 6 bases at V and 4 bases at J, with 13 bases between the two ends. The CDR3 has 13 amino acids. CDR3 sequence (DNA): TGTGCCAGCAGCCACCGGGATGGGTACGAGCAGTACTTC. This encodes CASSHRDGYEQYF.

This clonotype was detected ten times or more. This chain connects TRBV7-9 to TRBJ1-1, with TRBD1 as a possible D gene (5 bases). Trimming shortened V by 5 bases and J by 0 bases, and 16 bases separated the two germline ends. The CDR3 sequence is 16 residues long. The germline V gene has CDR1 SEHNR and CDR2 FQNEAQ (reference sequence). The CDR3 nucleotides read TGTGCCAGCAGCCGATGGGGGGGGATTATGAACACTGAAGCTTTCTTT. Its protein is CASSRWGGIMNTEAFF.

This clonotype was recorded at least ten times. This chain uses TRBV12-3 or TRBV12-4 with TRBJ1-6, with D uncertain. Between the trimmed V and J ends, which lost 1 base and 7 bases, there was a span of 11 bases. The CDR3 loop spans 15 amino acids. CDR3 nucleotide sequence: TGTGCCAGCAGTTTAGTGGGCAGGCGGAATTCACCCCTCCACTTT. This encodes CASSLVGRRNSPLHF.

The chain recombines TRBV9 with TRBJ2-2; 12 bases are a match to TRBD2. This CDR3 contains 16 residues. The germline gives CDR1 SGDLS, CDR2 YYNGEE. Germline trimming cut 4 bases from V and 9 bases from J; bases unmatched to any gene: 10. CDR3 DNA: TGTGCCAGCAGCCCGGGACTAGCGGGCGGGACCAGGGAGCTGTTTTTT. It translates to CASSPGLAGGTRELFF.

Many counts were recorded for this clonotype. The chain carries TRBV12-3 or TRBV12-4 and TRBJ1-3, with D unresolved. The CDR3 is 15 residues long. The V gene lost 6 bases and the J gene lost 7 bases, with 19 bases spanning the gap. CDR3 nucleotides: TGTGCCAGCAGGTCCCTCCCCCCTTCGGGGAACACCATATATTTT. Its protein product is CASRSLPPSGNTIYF.

Many counts were recorded for this clonotype. CDR3 residues: CATSYSNQPQHF. In DNA, the CDR3 is TGTGCCACCTCATATAGCAATCAGCCCCAGCATTTT. The rearrangement links TRBV10-3 to TRBJ1-5; D not resolved. The germline V and J ends were trimmed by 10 bases and 0 bases, with 7 bases remaining between them. The V gene's germline CDR1 is ENHRY and CDR2 SYGVKD. This CDR3 is built from 12 residues.

This clonotype was counted a few times. The CDR3 end shows no conserved phenylalanine or tryptophan, and so a read error is likely. The J gene is TRBJ1-4, the V gene TRBV20-1; TRBD1 aligns across 9 bases. The trim removed 1 base at V and 8 bases at J, leaving 2 bases unmatched. From germline, CDR1 is DFQATT and CDR2 SNEGSKA (reference sequence). The CDR3 sequence is 13 residues long. CDR3 bases: TGCAGTGCTAGAGGACAGGGGGGAGAAAAACTGTTTAAT. This gives the protein CSARGQGGEKLFN.

This clonotype appeared many times. V gene TRBV7-8 combines with J gene TRBJ2-5, with 11 bases identical to TRBD2. Germline V gene lookup returns CDR1 SGHVS and CDR2 FQNEAQ. The CDR3 is made up of 15 amino acids. Losses at the gene ends were 10 bases for V and 2 bases for J; bases not matched to a gene: 9. The CDR3 DNA reads as TGTGCCATTAAGAAACTAGCGGGGGTTCAAGAGACCCAGTACTTC. This sequence encodes CAIKKLAGVQETQYF.

This clonotype was counted ten times or more. The rearrangement joins TRBV12-3 or TRBV12-4 to TRBJ2-1, with 7 positions matching TRBD1. CDR3 size: 15 residues. J was trimmed by 1 base and V by 2 bases; bases with no gene match: 2. In nucleotides, the CDR3 is TGTGCCAGCAGTTTAAAGGGACAGTCCTACAATGAGCAGTTCTTC. This gives the protein CASSLKGQSYNEQFF.

This clonotype appeared many times. The chain carries TRBV20-1 and TRBJ1-1; maybe TRBD1 (5 bases). CDR3 length: 11 residues. The germline gives CDR1 DFQATT, CDR2 SNEGSKA (reference sequence). V was trimmed by 2 bases and J by 8 bases, leaving 9 bases between them. CDR3 coding DNA: TGCAGTGCTAGAATTCGGGGGGAAGCTTTCTTT. Translated: CSARIRGEAFF.

The sample holds many counts of this clonotype. The chain uses TRBV5-1 and TRBJ2-1; 10 positions agree with TRBD2. The germline V gene encodes CDR1 SGHRS and CDR2 YFSETQ. Trimming removed 2 bases from V and 4 bases from J; junction bases left unmatched: 3. The CDR3 is 15 residues long. As DNA, the CDR3 is TGCGCCAGCAGCTTAACTAGCGGGGTATACAATGAGCAGTTCTTC. Its translation is CASSLTSGVYNEQFF.

A note on this clonotype: Its ends do not fully match the called genes, so a read error is possible. DNA of the CDR3: TGTGCCAGTAGTTACACGGGGAGTGGCAATCAGCCCCAGCATTTT. Protein: CASSYTGSGNQPQHF. This chain connects TRBV6-2 or TRBV6-3 to TRBJ1-5; unclear D gene. This CDR3 is built from 15 residues. CDR1 is MNHEY, CDR2 SVGEGT, per germline.

This clonotype was seen many times. CDR3 in amino acids: CSARDGAEGKLFF. The CDR3 coding sequence is TGCAGTGCTAGAGATGGGGCAGAGGGAAAACTGTTTTTT. V gene TRBV20-1 combines with J gene TRBJ1-4; D may be TRBD1 (5 bases). CDR1 DFQATT and CDR2 SNEGSKA come from the germline V gene (reference sequence). The CDR3 sequence is 13 residues long. Trimming took 0 bases from V and 10 from J, leaving 12 bases between them.

This clonotype was counted ten times or more. The CDR3 nucleotides read TGCAGTGCTAAATCCGGGACAAACTCTGGAAACACCATATATTTT. Translation gives CSAKSGTNSGNTIYF. This chain uses TRBV20-1 with TRBJ1-3; D might be TRBD1 (6 bases). The V and J ends lost 4 bases and 0 bases respectively, with 13 bases between them. Germline V gene sequence: CDR1 DFQATT, CDR2 SNEGSKA (reference sequence). The CDR3 loop spans 15 amino acids.